This TCR beta chain was sequenced for a study of T cell responses to AZD1222 COVID-19 vaccine. Note on this clone: What it binds is unknown.

Clones were read by immunoSEQ multiplex PCR, and TCRdb kept only the in-frame ones, dropping some. This sample has 95,000 to 100,000 clones, with roughly 84% found just once. Study findings and constraints: Repertoires were obtained solely post-peak T cell response. Two AZD1222 administrations were followed by greater Spike-specific TCR breadth and depth. The donor group comprised mostly white British people and more females; the analysis possibly underestimated clonal diversity.

Specimen: peripheral blood, collected on day 0 of AZD1222 vaccination. This clonotype was obtained from an adult in good health.

This CDR3 reads CASSAGYNQPQHF. The CDR3 DNA reads TGTGCCAGCAGCGCAGGGTACAATCAGCCCCAGCATTTT. The chain employs TRBV2 and TRBJ1-5, with D perhaps matching TRBD1 (5 bases). CDR3 length equals 13 residues. Germline V gene data show CDR1 as SNHLY and CDR2 as FYNNEI. V was pared by 6 bases and J by 3 bases, with 9 bases between.